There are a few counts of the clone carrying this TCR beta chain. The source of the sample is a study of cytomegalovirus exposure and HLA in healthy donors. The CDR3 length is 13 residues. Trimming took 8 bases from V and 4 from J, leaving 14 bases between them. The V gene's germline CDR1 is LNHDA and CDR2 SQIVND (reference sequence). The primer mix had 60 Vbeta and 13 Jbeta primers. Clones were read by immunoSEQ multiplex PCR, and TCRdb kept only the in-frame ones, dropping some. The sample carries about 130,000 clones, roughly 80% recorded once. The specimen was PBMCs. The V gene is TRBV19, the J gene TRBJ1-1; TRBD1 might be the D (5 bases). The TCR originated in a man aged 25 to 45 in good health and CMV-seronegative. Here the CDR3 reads CASLTWGGTEAFF. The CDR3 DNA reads TGTGCCAGTCTGACCTGGGGGGGCACTGAAGCTTTCTTT.